This is a list of T cell receptor beta chains from one sample in a study of cytomegalovirus exposure and HLA in healthy donors. Generated by immunoSEQ multiplex PCR, the TCRdb table keeps only in-frame clones and is missing some. Of 210,000 or so clones in the sample, more than 75% were seen once. The specimen was PBMCs. These receptors originate from a human donor in good health. CDR3s include the opening cysteine and the closing phenylalanine or tryptophan. A D gene is named only where the DNA matches it firmly. Clone size is not always given. Where it is, it says once, few, many or a class for expanded clones.

clone size: .; V gene: TRBV2; D gene: TRBD1; J gene: TRBJ2-7; CDR3 protein: CASSATGDEQYF; CDR3 DNA: TGTGCCAGCAGCGCGACAGGGGACGAGCAGTACTTC
clone size: .; V gene: TRBV11-3; D gene: TRBD2; J gene: TRBJ2-5; CDR3 protein: CASSLDPGGIETQYF; CDR3 DNA: TGTGCCAGCAGCTTAGACCCGGGAGGTATAGAGACCCAGTACTTC
clone size: .; V gene: TRBV7-9; D gene: .; J gene: TRBJ2-7; CDR3 protein: CASSSDGTYEQYF; CDR3 DNA: TGTGCCAGCAGTTCCGACGGGACTTACGAGCAGTACTTC
clone size: once; V gene: TRBV7-6; D gene: .; J gene: TRBJ2-2; CDR3 protein: CASSLADFTGELFF; CDR3 DNA: TGTGCCAGCAGCTTAGCGGACTTTACCGGGGAGCTGTTTTTT
clone size: .; V gene: TRBV5-1; D gene: .; J gene: TRBJ2-2; CDR3 protein: CASSLGHNTGELFF; CDR3 DNA: TGCGCCAGCAGCTTGGGACACAACACCGGGGAGCTGTTTTTT
clone size: .; V gene: TRBV5-8; D gene: TRBD1; J gene: TRBJ1-2; CDR3 protein: CASSGYGQGGGYTF; CDR3 DNA: TGTGCCAGCAGCGGTTACGGACAGGGAGGTGGCTACACCTTC
clone size: .; V gene: TRBV7-8; D gene: TRBD2; J gene: TRBJ2-7; CDR3 protein: CASSSIGGIAGEYEQYF; CDR3 DNA: TGTGCCAGCAGCTCGATAGGGGGGATAGCGGGGGAGTACGAGCAGTACTTC
clone size: .; V gene: TRBV21-1; D gene: .; J gene: TRBJ1-5; CDR3 protein: CASTVCAGTLQVFVGQPQHF; CDR3 DNA: TGTGCCAGCACGGTCTGTGCCGGAACACTACAGGTTTTCGTGGGTCAGCCCCAGCATTTT
clone size: .; V gene: TRBV23-1; D gene: .; J gene: TRBJ2-2; CDR3 protein: CASSQSGANTGELFF; CDR3 DNA: TGCGCCAGCAGTCAATCAGGGGCGAACACCGGGGAGCTGTTTTTT
clone size: .; V gene: TRBV19; D gene: TRBD2; J gene: TRBJ2-2; CDR3 protein: CASSSGSGTGELFF; CDR3 DNA: TGTGCCAGTAGCAGCGGGAGTGGAACCGGGGAGCTGTTTTTT